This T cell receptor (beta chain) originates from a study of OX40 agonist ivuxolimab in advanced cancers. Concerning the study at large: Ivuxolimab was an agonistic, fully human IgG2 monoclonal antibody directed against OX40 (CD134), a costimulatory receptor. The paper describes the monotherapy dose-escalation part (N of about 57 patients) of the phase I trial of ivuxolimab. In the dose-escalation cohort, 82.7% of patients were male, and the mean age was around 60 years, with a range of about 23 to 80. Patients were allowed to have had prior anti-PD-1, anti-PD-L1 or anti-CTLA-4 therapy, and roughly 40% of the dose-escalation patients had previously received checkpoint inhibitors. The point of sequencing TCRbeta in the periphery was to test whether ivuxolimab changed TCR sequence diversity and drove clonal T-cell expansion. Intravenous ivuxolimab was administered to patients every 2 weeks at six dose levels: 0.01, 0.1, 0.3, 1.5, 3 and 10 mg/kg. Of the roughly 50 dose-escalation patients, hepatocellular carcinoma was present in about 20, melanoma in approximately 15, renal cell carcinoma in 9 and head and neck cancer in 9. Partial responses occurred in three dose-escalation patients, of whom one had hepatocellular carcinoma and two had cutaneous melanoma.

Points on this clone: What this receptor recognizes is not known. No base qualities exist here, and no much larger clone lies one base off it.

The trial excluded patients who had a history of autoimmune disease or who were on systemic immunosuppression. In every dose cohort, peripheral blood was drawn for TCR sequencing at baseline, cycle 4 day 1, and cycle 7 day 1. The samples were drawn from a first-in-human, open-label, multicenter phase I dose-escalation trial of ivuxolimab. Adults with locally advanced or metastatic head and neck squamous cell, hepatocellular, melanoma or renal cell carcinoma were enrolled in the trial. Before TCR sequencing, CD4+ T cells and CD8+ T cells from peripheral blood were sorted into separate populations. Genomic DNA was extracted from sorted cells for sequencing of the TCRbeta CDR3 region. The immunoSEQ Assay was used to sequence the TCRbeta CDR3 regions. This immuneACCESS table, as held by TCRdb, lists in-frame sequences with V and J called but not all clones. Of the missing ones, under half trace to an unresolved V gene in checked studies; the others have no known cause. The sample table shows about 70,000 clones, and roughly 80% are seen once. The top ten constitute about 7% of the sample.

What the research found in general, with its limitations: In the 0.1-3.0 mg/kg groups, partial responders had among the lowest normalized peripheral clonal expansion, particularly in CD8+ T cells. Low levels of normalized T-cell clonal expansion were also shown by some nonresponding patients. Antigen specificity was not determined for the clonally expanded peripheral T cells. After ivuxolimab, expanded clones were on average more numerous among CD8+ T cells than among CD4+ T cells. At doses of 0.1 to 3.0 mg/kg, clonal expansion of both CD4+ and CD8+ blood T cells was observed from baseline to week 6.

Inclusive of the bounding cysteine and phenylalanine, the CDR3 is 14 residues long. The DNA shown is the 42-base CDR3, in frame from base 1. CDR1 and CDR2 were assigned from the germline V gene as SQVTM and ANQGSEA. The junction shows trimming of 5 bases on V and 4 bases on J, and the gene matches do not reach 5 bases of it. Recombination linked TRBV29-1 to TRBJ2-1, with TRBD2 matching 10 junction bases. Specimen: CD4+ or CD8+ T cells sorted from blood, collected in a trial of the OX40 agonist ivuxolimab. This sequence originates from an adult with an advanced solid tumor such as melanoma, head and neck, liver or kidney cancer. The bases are TGCAGCGTTCCTTTGGGACTAGCGTACAATGAGCAGTTCTTC. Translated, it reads CSVPLGLAYNEQFF.